This record looks at one T cell receptor (beta chain) sequence and its context. Its antigen remains unidentified. From the second PCR step, alpha and beta chains were amplified apart. The entry originates in a study of naive and memory T cell subsets. Broader study findings: A few larger clonotypes appeared in naive repertoires, especially CD8, possibly memory cells re-expressing CD45RA.

The beta constant-region primer was an equimolar mix of two oligonucleotides covering TRBC1 and TRBC2. Nested alpha and beta constant-region primers with the SP2 primer drove four PCR rounds on ligated cDNA. An oligonucleotide with the SP2 primer and a 12-nucleotide UMI was ligated to the cDNA 3' end. A single record per CDR3 protein comes from TCRdb applying MiXCR to the UMI-ligation and nested PCR reads. The table lists roughly 140,000 distinct CDR3 sequences, roughly a fifth of them singletons. The receptor comes from a human donor in good health. The specimen sequenced was naive CD8+ T cells from blood.

The CDR3 protein is CASSVGAEQYF. The CDR3 nucleotides read TGCGCCAGCAGTGTAGGGGCCGAGCAGTACTTC. This sequence joins TRBV10-2 and TRBJ2-7, with D possibly being TRBD1 (5 bases). Looked up from germline, CDR1 is WSHSY and CDR2 is SAAADI. The CDR3 has 11 amino acids. Trimming removed 4 bases at V and 6 bases at J, with 7 bases between.